The text below deals with one TCR beta chain. Its antigen remains unidentified. The PCR made use of 60 Vbeta and 13 Jbeta primers. The repertoire was sequenced with immunoSEQ multiplex PCR; TCRdb's copy has only in-frame clones and lacks some. The sample carries fewer than 250,000 clones, over 60% recorded once. J was trimmed by 2 bases and V by 0 bases; bases with no gene match: 3. This CDR3 spans 15 amino acids. CDR1 is SGDLS, CDR2 YYNGEE, per germline. This record belongs to a study of cytomegalovirus exposure and HLA in healthy donors. Study-level background: The 100 million to 140 million unique TCR beta sequences, from roughly 180 million T cells, were found by an earlier analysis. Findings and limits, study-wide: It was 160 or so TCR beta chains that were listed as cytomegalovirus-associated.

This chain joins TRBV9 and TRBJ2-7; TRBD1 matches at 9 bases. Sample: PBMCs. This receptor was identified in a male donor in good health and CMV-seronegative. CDR3 residues: CASSVGGQGTYEQYF. CDR3 coding DNA: TGTGCCAGCAGCGTAGGGGGACAGGGTACCTACGAGCAGTACTTC.